This T cell receptor (beta chain) is drawn from a study of T cells in Graves' hyperthyroidism and ophthalmopathy. Study context: Sampling of peripheral blood happened at initial diagnosis, prior to any treatment. General study points: Expanded thyroid clonotypes (above 0.001) were mostly also found in blood. The authors' 13 V-J model separated ophthalmopathy from stable hyperthyroidism.

Diagnoses were established using clinical symptoms, serum thyroxine and TRAb, thyroid ultrasound and orbital computed tomography. The V gene end was trimmed by 7 bases and the J gene end by 13 bases; junction bases not matched to a gene: 13. The CDR3 sequence is 12 residues long. Germline values: CDR1 MNHNY, CDR2 SVGAGI (reference sequence). It was RNA transcripts that yielded the amplified TCR beta CDR3 regions. The TCR CDR3 was amplified in a first-round RT-PCR using the HTBI primer set. TCRdb called the multiplex PCR reads again in MiXCR, with one record for every CDR3 protein. The table includes around 700,000 distinct CDR3 sequences, just over 35% detected once. As for this clonotype: Its antigen is undetermined.

The chain joins TRBV6-6 to TRBJ2-7; 7 bases are shared with TRBD1. Sequenced input: blood. The clonotype was recovered from a woman aged 40-49 years with Graves' hyperthyroidism. The CDR3 DNA reads TGTGCCAGCACCCTCGGGACAGAAGAGTCCTACTTC. It is translated as CASTLGTEESYF.